This is a list of T cell receptor beta chains from one sample in a study of blood T cell repertoires in COVID-19. Sequencing used immunoSEQ multiplex PCR; TCRdb keeps in-frame clones, though not all of them. This sample has about 140,000 clones, with about 86% found just once. The sample was peripheral blood. Source of these receptors: a human donor in a cohort sampled during active COVID-19. CDR3s include the opening cysteine and the closing phenylalanine or tryptophan. A D gene is named only where the DNA matches it firmly. The size field is filled for only some rows; it gives once, few, many or a size class.

v_gene: TRBV28; abundance: .; d_gene: TRBD1; j_gene: TRBJ1-2; CDR3aa: CASSTTGGPSYGYTF; CDR3nt: TGTGCCAGCAGCACGACAGGGGGCCCTAGCTATGGCTACACCTTC
v_gene: TRBV6-5; abundance: .; d_gene: .; j_gene: TRBJ1-5; CDR3aa: CASSYGNRPNQPQHF; CDR3nt: TGTGCCAGCAGTTACGGGAACAGGCCAAATCAGCCCCAGCATTTT
v_gene: TRBV4-3; abundance: .; d_gene: TRBD2; j_gene: TRBJ2-7; CDR3aa: CASSLGIAGDPVEQYF; CDR3nt: TGCGCCAGCAGCCTCGGAATAGCGGGAGATCCGGTCGAGCAGTACTTC
v_gene: TRBV5-1; abundance: .; d_gene: .; j_gene: TRBJ1-2; CDR3aa: CASSPHDSYGYTF; CDR3nt: TGCGCCAGCAGCCCCCACGACTCCTATGGCTACACCTTC
v_gene: TRBV28; abundance: .; d_gene: TRBD1; j_gene: TRBJ1-3; CDR3aa: CASRGTGVSSGNTIYF; CDR3nt: TGTGCCAGCAGGGGGACAGGGGTGAGCTCTGGAAACACCATATATTTT
v_gene: TRBV19; abundance: few; d_gene: .; j_gene: TRBJ1-2; CDR3aa: CASSMQGLSYTF; CDR3nt: TGTGCCAGTAGTATGCAGGGGTTGAGCTACACCTTC
v_gene: TRBV4-2; abundance: .; d_gene: .; j_gene: TRBJ2-7; CDR3aa: CASSQDRRGLLGAQYF; CDR3nt: TGTGCCAGCAGCCAAGATAGAAGGGGCCTTCTCGGCGCGCAGTACTTC
v_gene: TRBV4-2; abundance: .; d_gene: TRBD1; j_gene: TRBJ2-3; CDR3aa: CASSQDLLGTGVHTQYF; CDR3nt: TGTGCCAGCAGCCAAGACCTCCTCGGAACAGGGGTACATACGCAGTATTTT
v_gene: TRBV5-6; abundance: .; d_gene: TRBD2; j_gene: TRBJ2-3; CDR3aa: CASSLMGLAGPADTQYF; CDR3nt: TGTGCCAGCAGCTTGATGGGCCTAGCGGGTCCCGCGGATACGCAGTATTTT
v_gene: TRBV10-1; abundance: .; d_gene: TRBD2; j_gene: TRBJ2-7; CDR3aa: CASSEWGVGGRPYEQYF; CDR3nt: TGCGCCAGCAGTGAGTGGGGGGTCGGCGGGAGGCCCTACGAGCAGTACTTC
v_gene: TRBV9; abundance: .; d_gene: TRBD2; j_gene: TRBJ2-7; CDR3aa: CASSGGTSGEYEQYF; CDR3nt: TGTGCCAGCAGCGGCGGGACTAGCGGGGAATACGAGCAGTACTTC
v_gene: TRBV2; abundance: few; d_gene: TRBD1; j_gene: TRBJ1-6; CDR3aa: CASSVRTGGSPLHF; CDR3nt: TGTGCCAGCAGTGTTCGAACAGGGGGTTCACCCCTCCACTTT
v_gene: TRBV7-6; abundance: .; d_gene: .; j_gene: TRBJ2-5; CDR3aa: CASSLIRETQYF; CDR3nt: TGTGCCAGCAGCTTAATTCGGGAGACCCAGTACTTC
v_gene: TRBV7-2; abundance: .; d_gene: TRBD2; j_gene: TRBJ2-5; CDR3aa: CASSPQAGAGETQYF; CDR3nt: TGTGCCAGCAGCCCTCAAGCGGGAGCTGGCGAGACCCAGTACTTC
v_gene: TRBV19; abundance: .; d_gene: .; j_gene: TRBJ1-4; CDR3aa: CASSMPGADEKLFF; CDR3nt: TGTGCCAGTAGTATGCCAGGGGCCGATGAAAAACTGTTTTTT
v_gene: TRBV7-6; abundance: few; d_gene: .; j_gene: TRBJ2-7; CDR3aa: CASSLSAQGTTYEQYF; CDR3nt: TGTGCCAGCAGCTTAAGCGCTCAGGGTACCACCTACGAGCAGTACTTC
v_gene: TRBV6-5; abundance: once; d_gene: TRBD2; j_gene: TRBJ2-1; CDR3aa: CASSYPPGLGYNEQFF; CDR3nt: TGTGCCAGCAGTTACCCACCGGGACTAGGCTACAATGAGCAGTTCTTC
v_gene: TRBV29-1; abundance: .; d_gene: .; j_gene: TRBJ1-1; CDR3aa: CSVETGMNTEAFF; CDR3nt: TGCAGCGTTGAAACAGGGATGAACACTGAAGCTTTCTTT
v_gene: TRBV7-2; abundance: .; d_gene: TRBD2; j_gene: TRBJ2-2; CDR3aa: CASKGLAGNTGELFF; CDR3nt: TGTGCCAGCAAAGGACTAGCGGGAAACACCGGGGAGCTGTTTTTT
v_gene: TRBV6-5; abundance: .; d_gene: .; j_gene: TRBJ2-7; CDR3aa: CASSYAGVEQYF; CDR3nt: TGTGCCAGCAGTTACGCAGGGGTCGAGCAGTACTTC
v_gene: TRBV4-2; abundance: .; d_gene: .; j_gene: TRBJ1-5; CDR3aa: CASSQELDQPQHF; CDR3nt: TGTGCCAGCAGCCAAGAACTTGATCAGCCCCAGCATTTT
v_gene: TRBV28; abundance: .; d_gene: .; j_gene: TRBJ1-5; CDR3aa: CATRSGGGHNQPQHF; CDR3nt: TGTGCCACCAGATCGGGGGGTGGACACAATCAGCCCCAGCATTTT
v_gene: TRBV28; abundance: .; d_gene: TRBD2; j_gene: TRBJ2-2; CDR3aa: CASSLGAAGGAGELFF; CDR3nt: TGTGCCAGCAGCCTAGGAGCTGCGGGGGGGGCCGGGGAGCTGTTTTTT
v_gene: TRBV7-8; abundance: .; d_gene: TRBD2; j_gene: TRBJ2-1; CDR3aa: CASSAETSGRAKPYNEQFF; CDR3nt: TGTGCCAGCAGCGCGGAGACTAGCGGGAGGGCTAAGCCCTACAATGAGCAGTTCTTC
v_gene: TRBV19; abundance: .; d_gene: .; j_gene: TRBJ2-7; CDR3aa: CASTDTNYEQYF; CDR3nt: TGTGCCAGTACGGACACAAACTACGAGCAGTACTTC
v_gene: TRBV6-6; abundance: .; d_gene: .; j_gene: TRBJ2-5; CDR3aa: CASRIAAQETQYF; CDR3nt: TGTGCCAGCAGGATAGCGGCCCAAGAGACCCAGTACTTC
v_gene: TRBV6-2/TRBV6-3; abundance: .; d_gene: TRBD1; j_gene: TRBJ2-7; CDR3aa: CASSARPTGGKTYEQYF; CDR3nt: TGTGCCAGCAGTGCCCGACCGACAGGGGGTAAGACTTACGAGCAGTACTTC
v_gene: TRBV4-3; abundance: .; d_gene: .; j_gene: TRBJ1-2; CDR3aa: CASSQDSVFGGYGYTF; CDR3nt: TGCGCCAGCAGCCAAGATTCGGTATTCGGGGGTTATGGCTACACCTTC
v_gene: TRBV19; abundance: many; d_gene: TRBD2; j_gene: TRBJ2-5; CDR3aa: CASLAGAGETQYF; CDR3nt: TGTGCCAGCTTAGCGGGAGCGGGAGAGACCCAGTACTTC
v_gene: TRBV9; abundance: .; d_gene: .; j_gene: TRBJ2-1; CDR3aa: CASSVREAVLSEQFF; CDR3nt: TGTGCCAGCAGCGTACGCGAGGCCGTCTTGTCGGAGCAGTTCTTC
v_gene: TRBV4-2; abundance: .; d_gene: TRBD1; j_gene: TRBJ2-6; CDR3aa: CASSQNRGPGANVLTF; CDR3nt: TGTGCCAGCAGCCAAAACAGGGGGCCAGGGGCCAACGTCCTGACTTTC
v_gene: TRBV28; abundance: once; d_gene: TRBD2; j_gene: TRBJ2-7; CDR3aa: CASSPPGLAVYEQYF; CDR3nt: TGTGCCAGCAGTCCCCCCGGGCTAGCGGTCTACGAGCAGTACTTC
v_gene: TRBV28; abundance: .; d_gene: TRBD1; j_gene: TRBJ2-2; CDR3aa: CASSLRDRGLGELFF; CDR3nt: TGTGCCAGCAGTTTGAGGGACAGGGGGCTTGGGGAGCTGTTTTTT
v_gene: TRBV28; abundance: .; d_gene: .; j_gene: TRBJ2-1; CDR3aa: CASRTGSRVNEQFF; CDR3nt: TGTGCCAGCAGAACCGGGAGCAGGGTCAATGAGCAGTTCTTC
v_gene: TRBV7-3; abundance: .; d_gene: .; j_gene: TRBJ2-5; CDR3aa: CASSRSGHRETQYF; CDR3nt: TGTGCCAGCAGCCGGAGCGGTCACCGGGAGACCCAGTACTTC
v_gene: TRBV19; abundance: .; d_gene: .; j_gene: TRBJ2-7; CDR3aa: CASSIQGGMGEQYF; CDR3nt: TGTGCCAGTAGTATACAGGGTGGAATGGGCGAGCAGTACTTC
v_gene: TRBV5-1; abundance: few; d_gene: .; j_gene: TRBJ2-2; CDR3aa: CASSLELNGELFF; CDR3nt: TGCGCCAGCAGCTTGGAACTTAACGGGGAGCTGTTTTTT